This passage covers 5 T cell receptor beta chains from one sample sequenced in a study of blood T cell repertoires in COVID-19. Libraries were prepared by immunoSEQ multiplex PCR; TCRdb keeps only in-frame clonotypes and omits some of them. The sample yields 80,000 to 100,000 clones, around 93% seen once. The sample taken for sequencing was peripheral blood. These receptors all stem from a human donor with active COVID-19. The donor label of this sample is uncertain.

The V and J genes are TRBV2 and TRBJ2-7, with unresolved D. Trimming removed 2 bases at V and 2 bases at J, with 10 bases between. Germline V gives CDR1 SNHLY, CDR2 FYNNEI. The CDR3 has 14 amino acids. CDR3 sequence: CASSEWYSPYEQYF. The CDR3 nucleotides read TGTGCCAGCAGTGAATGGTACAGCCCCTACGAGCAGTACTTC.

The V call is TRBV9, the J call TRBJ1-4; 8 nucleotides match TRBD1. Germline-derived CDR1 and CDR2 are SGDLS and YYNGEE. The CDR3 has 14 amino acids. J gave up 8 bases and V 4 bases, and 7 bases lay outside the gene matches. This CDR3 is CASSPTGGPEKLFF. The CDR3 DNA is TGTGCCAGCAGCCCCACAGGGGGACCAGAAAAACTGTTTTTT.

V gene TRBV25-1 combines with J gene TRBJ1-2; D perhaps matches TRBD1 (6 bases). V was pared by 4 bases and J by 8 bases, with 14 bases between. The CDR3 runs to 13 residues. Per germline, CDR1 MGHDK and CDR2 SYGVNS. CDR3 amino acids: CASSVSDRRGYTF. The CDR3 nucleotides read TGTGCCAGCAGTGTCTCAGACAGGAGGGGCTACACCTTC.

The genes are TRBV6-6 and TRBJ1-2; 7 positions agree with TRBD1. From germline, CDR1 is MNHNY and CDR2 SVGAGI (reference sequence). The length of the CDR3 is 14 residues. Losses at the gene ends were 6 bases for V and 4 bases for J; bases not matched to a gene: 8. Here the CDR3 reads CASRPDRVGYGYTF. The CDR3 nucleotides read TGTGCCAGCAGGCCTGACAGGGTGGGCTATGGCTACACCTTC.

The V call is TRBV6-2 or TRBV6-3, the J call TRBJ1-2, with 7 bases that match TRBD1. Trimming removed 6 bases from V and 4 bases from J; junction bases left unmatched: 5. Germline V gives CDR1 MNHEY, CDR2 SVGEGT. The CDR3 loop spans 13 amino acids. The CDR3 DNA reads TGTGCCAGCAGCGACGGGACAGTCTATGGCTACACCTTC. Its protein product is CASSDGTVYGYTF.